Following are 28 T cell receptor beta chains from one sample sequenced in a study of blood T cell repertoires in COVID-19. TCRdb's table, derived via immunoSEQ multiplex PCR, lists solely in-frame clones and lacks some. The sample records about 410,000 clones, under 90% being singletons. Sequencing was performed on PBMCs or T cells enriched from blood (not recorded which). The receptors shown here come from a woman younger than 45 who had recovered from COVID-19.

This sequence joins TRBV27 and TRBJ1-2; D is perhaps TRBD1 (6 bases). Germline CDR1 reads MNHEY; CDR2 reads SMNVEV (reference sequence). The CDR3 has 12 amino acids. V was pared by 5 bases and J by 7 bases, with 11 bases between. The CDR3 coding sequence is TGTGCCAGCAGTCAAAGGGGGATTGGCTACACCTTC. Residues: CASSQRGIGYTF.

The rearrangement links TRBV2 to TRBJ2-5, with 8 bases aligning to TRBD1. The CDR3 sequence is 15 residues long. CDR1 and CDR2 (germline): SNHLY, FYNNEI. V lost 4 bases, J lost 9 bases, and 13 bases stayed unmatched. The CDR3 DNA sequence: TGTGCCAGCAGTGTTAAAGGACAGGGATTGTCGGCCCAGTACTTC. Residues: CASSVKGQGLSAQYF. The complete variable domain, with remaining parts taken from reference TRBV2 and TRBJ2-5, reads EPEVTQTPSHQVTQMGQEVILRCVPISNHLYFYWYRQILGQKVEFLVSFYNNEISEKSEIFDDQFSVERPDGSNFTLKIRSTKLEDSAMYFCASSVKGQGLSAQYFGPGTRLLVL.

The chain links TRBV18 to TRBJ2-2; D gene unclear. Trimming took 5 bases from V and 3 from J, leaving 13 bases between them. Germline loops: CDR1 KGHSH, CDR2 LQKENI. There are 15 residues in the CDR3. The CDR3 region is CASSIARIDTGELFF. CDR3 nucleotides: TGTGCCAGCTCAATTGCCAGGATAGACACCGGGGAGCTGTTTTTT.

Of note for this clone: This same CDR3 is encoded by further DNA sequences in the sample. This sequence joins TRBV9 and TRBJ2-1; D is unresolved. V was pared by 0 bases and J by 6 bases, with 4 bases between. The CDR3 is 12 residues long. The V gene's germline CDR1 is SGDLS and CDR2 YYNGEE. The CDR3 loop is CASSVGANEQFF. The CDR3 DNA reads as TGTGCCAGCAGCGTAGGGGCCAATGAGCAGTTCTTC.

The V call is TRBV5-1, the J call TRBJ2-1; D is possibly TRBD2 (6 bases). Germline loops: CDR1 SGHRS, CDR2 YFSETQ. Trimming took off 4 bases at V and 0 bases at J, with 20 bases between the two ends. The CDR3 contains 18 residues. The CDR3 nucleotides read TGCGCCAGCAGCCCATTCTCCGGACTAACGAGCTCCTACAATGAGCAGTTCTTC. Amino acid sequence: CASSPFSGLTSSYNEQFF.

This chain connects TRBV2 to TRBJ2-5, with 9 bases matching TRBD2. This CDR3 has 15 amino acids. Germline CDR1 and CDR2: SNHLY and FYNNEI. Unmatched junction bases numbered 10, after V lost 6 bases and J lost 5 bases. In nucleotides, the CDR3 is TGTGCCAGCAGGAGGGAAGCGGGAGGACGGGAGACCCAGTACTTC. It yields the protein CASRREAGGRETQYF.

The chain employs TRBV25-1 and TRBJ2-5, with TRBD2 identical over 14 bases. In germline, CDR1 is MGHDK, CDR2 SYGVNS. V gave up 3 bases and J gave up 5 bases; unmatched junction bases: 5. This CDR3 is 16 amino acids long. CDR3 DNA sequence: TGTGCCAGCAGTGATAGGACTAGCGGGAGGTGGGAGACCCAGTACTTC. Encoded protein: CASSDRTSGRWETQYF.

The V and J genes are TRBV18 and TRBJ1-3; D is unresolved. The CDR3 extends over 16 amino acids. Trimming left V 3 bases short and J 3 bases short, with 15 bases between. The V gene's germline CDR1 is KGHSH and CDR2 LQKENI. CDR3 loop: CASSPVLQQYGNTIYF. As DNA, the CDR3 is TGTGCCAGCTCACCCGTCCTACAGCAATATGGAAACACCATATATTTT.

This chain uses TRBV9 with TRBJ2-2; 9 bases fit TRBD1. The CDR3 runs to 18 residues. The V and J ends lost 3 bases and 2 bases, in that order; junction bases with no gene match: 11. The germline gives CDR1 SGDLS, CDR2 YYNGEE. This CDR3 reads CASSGGTGRGVNTGELFF. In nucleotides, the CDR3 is TGTGCCAGCAGCGGAGGGACAGGGAGGGGAGTCAACACCGGGGAGCTGTTTTTT.

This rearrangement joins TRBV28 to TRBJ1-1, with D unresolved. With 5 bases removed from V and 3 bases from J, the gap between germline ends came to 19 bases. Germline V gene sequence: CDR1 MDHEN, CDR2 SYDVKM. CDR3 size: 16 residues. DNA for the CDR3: TGTGCCAGCAGTAACCCTTTGTTGGTGGGAGACACTGAAGCTTTCTTT. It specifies CASSNPLLVGDTEAFF.

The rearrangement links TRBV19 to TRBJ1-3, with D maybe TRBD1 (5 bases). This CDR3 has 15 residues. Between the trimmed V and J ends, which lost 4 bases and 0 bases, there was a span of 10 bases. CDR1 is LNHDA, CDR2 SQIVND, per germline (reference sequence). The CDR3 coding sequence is TGTGCCAGTAGTAGCACAGGCTCCTCTGGAAACACCATATATTTT. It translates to CASSSTGSSGNTIYF. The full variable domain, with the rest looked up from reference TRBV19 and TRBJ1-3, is DGGITQSPKYLFRKEGQNVTLSCEQNLNHDAMYWYRQDPGQGLRLIYYSQIVNDFQKGDIAEGYSVSREKKESFPLTVTSAQKNPTAFYLCASSSTGSSGNTIYFGEGSWLTVV.

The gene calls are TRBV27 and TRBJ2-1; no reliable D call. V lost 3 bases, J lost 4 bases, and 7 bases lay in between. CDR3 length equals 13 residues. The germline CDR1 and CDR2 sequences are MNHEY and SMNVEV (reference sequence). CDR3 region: CASSFLDYNEQFF. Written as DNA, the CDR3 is TGTGCCAGCAGTTTCCTAGATTACAATGAGCAGTTCTTC.

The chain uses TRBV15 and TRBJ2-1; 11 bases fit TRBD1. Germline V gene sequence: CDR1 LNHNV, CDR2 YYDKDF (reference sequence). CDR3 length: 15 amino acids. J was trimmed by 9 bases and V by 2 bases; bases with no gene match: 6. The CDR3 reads CATSRSLGQGAEQFF. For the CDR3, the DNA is TGTGCCACCAGCAGATCATTAGGACAGGGGGCTGAGCAGTTCTTC.

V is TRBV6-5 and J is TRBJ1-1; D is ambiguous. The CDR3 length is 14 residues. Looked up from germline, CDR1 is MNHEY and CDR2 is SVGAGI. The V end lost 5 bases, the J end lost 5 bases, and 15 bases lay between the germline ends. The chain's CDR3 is CASSRGMFGTEAFF. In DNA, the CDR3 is TGTGCCAGCAGTCGAGGGATGTTCGGGACTGAAGCTTTCTTT.

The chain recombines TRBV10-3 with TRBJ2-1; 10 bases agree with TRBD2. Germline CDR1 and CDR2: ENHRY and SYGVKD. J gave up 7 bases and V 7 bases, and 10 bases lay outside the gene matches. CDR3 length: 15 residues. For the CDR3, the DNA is TGTGCCATCACGTCACCTCAGCGGGAGGGGAATGAGCAGTTCTTC. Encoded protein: CAITSPQREGNEQFF.

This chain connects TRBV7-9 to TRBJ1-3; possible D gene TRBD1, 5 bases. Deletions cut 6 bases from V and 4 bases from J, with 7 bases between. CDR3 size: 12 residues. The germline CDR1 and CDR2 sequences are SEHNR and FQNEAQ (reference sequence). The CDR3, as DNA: TGTGCCAGCAGGGGGCAGGGAAACACCATATATTTT. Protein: CASRGQGNTIYF.

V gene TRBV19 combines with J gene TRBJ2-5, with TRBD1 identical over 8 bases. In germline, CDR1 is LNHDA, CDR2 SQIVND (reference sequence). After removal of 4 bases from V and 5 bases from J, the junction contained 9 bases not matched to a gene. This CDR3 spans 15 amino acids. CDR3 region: CASSKKSGGRETQYF. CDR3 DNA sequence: TGTGCCAGTAGTAAGAAGTCAGGGGGCAGGGAGACCCAGTACTTC. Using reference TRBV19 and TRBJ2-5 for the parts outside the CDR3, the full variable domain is DGGITQSPKYLFRKEGQNVTLSCEQNLNHDAMYWYRQDPGQGLRLIYYSQIVNDFQKGDIAEGYSVSREKKESFPLTVTSAQKNPTAFYLCASSKKSGGRETQYFGPGTRLLVL.

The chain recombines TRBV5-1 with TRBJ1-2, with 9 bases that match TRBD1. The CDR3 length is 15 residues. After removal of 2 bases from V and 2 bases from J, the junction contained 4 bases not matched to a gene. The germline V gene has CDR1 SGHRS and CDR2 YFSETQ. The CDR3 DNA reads TGCGCCAGCAGCTTAGGACAGGGGCAAAACTATGGCTACACCTTC. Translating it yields CASSLGQGQNYGYTF.

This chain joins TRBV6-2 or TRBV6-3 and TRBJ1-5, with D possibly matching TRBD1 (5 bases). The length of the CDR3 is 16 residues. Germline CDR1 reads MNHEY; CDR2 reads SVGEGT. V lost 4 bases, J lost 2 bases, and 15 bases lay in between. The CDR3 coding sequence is TGTGCCAGCAGTTCAGCAGGGACTGTCGGCAATCAGCCCCAGCATTTT. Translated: CASSSAGTVGNQPQHF.

This CDR3 reads CSVEETGVGTEAFF. CDR3 nucleotides: TGCAGCGTTGAAGAGACAGGGGTGGGCACTGAAGCTTTCTTT. The rearrangement uses TRBV29-1 and TRBJ1-1; 8 nucleotides agree with TRBD1. The trim removed 0 bases at V and 4 bases at J, leaving 4 bases unmatched. CDR1 SQVTM and CDR2 ANQGSEA come from the germline V gene. This CDR3 spans 14 amino acids.

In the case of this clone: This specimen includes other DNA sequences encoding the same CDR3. This chain's CDR3 is CASSLGALGTEAFF. CDR3 DNA: TGTGCCAGCAGCTTGGGAGCCCTTGGGACTGAAGCTTTCTTT. The rearrangement links TRBV7-2 to TRBJ1-1; D not certain. In germline, CDR1 is SGHTA, CDR2 FQGNSA. This CDR3 has 14 amino acids. V lost 3 bases to trimming and J lost 5 bases, with 13 bases between them.

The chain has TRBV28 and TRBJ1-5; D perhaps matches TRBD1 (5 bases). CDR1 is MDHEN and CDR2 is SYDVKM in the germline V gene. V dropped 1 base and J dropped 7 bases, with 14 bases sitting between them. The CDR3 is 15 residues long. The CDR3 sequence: CASSLSGGLRQPQHF. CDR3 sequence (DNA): TGTGCCAGCAGTTTATCGGGGGGTCTACGGCAGCCCCAGCATTTT.

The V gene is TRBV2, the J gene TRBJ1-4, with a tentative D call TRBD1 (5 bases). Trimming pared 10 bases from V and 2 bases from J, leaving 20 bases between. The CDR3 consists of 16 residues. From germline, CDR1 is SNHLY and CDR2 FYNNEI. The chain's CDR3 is CAIRNRLSGTNEKLFF. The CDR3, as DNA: TGTGCCATACGAAACAGGTTGTCAGGGACTAATGAAAAACTGTTTTTT.

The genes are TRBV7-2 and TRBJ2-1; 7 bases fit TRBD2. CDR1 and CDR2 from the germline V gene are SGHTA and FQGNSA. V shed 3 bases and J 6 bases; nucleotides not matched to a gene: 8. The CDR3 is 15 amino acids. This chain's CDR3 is CASSFAAGVPNEQFF. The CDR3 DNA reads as TGTGCCAGCAGCTTCGCGGCGGGGGTTCCCAATGAGCAGTTCTTC.

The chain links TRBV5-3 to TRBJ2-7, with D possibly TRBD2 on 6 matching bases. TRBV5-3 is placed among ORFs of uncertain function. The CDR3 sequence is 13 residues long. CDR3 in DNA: TGTGCGGGGGAGGAGCCGTTCTCCTACGAGCAGTACTTC. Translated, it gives CAGEEPFSYEQYF.

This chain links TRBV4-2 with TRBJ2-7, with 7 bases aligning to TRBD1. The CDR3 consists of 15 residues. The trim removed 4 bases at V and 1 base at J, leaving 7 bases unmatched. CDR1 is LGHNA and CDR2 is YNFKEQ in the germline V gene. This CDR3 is CASSLTGTESYEQYF. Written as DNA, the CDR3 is TGTGCCAGCAGCCTCACCGGGACAGAGTCCTACGAGCAGTACTTC.

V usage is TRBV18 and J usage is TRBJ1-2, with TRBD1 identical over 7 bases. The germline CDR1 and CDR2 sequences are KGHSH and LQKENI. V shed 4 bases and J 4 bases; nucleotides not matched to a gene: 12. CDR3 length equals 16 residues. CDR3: CASSQTTGQSFYGYTF. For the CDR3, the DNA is TGTGCCAGCTCACAAACAACGGGACAGTCTTTCTATGGCTACACCTTC.

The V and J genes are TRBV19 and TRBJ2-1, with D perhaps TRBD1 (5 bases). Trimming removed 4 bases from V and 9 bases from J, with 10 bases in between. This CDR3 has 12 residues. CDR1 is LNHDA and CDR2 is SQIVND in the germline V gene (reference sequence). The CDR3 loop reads CASSTLGVEQFF. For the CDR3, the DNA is TGTGCCAGTAGTACTCTAGGGGTTGAGCAGTTCTTC.